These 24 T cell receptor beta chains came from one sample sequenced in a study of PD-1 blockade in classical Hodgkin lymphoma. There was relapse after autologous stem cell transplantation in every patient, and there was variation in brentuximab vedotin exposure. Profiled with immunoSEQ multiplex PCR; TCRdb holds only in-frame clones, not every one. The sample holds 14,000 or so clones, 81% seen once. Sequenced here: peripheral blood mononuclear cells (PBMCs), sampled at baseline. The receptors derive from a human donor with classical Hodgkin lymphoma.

The CDR3 spells CASSHPTGMNTEAFF. In nucleotides, the CDR3 is TGTGCCAGCTCACACCCGACAGGGATGAACACTGAAGCTTTCTTT. The J gene is TRBJ1-1, the V gene TRBV18; 7 positions match TRBD1. Germline V CDR1 and CDR2: KGHSH, LQKENI. The J segment lost 0 bases and the V segment lost 4 bases, leaving 5 bases of the junction unmatched. CDR3 size: 15 residues. Full variable domain (rest looked up from reference TRBV18 and TRBJ1-1): NAGVMQNPRHLVRRRGQEARLRCSPMKGHSHVYWYRQLPEEGLKFMVYLQKENIIDESGMPKERFSAEFPKEGPSILRIQQVVRGDSAAYFCASSHPTGMNTEAFFGQGTRLTVV.

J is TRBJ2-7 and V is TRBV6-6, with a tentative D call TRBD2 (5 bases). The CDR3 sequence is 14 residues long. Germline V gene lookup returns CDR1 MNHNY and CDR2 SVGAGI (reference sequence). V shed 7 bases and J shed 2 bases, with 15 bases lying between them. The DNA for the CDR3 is TGTGCCAGCACGGACTTGGACTCGACCTACGAGCAGTACTTC. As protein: CASTDLDSTYEQYF.

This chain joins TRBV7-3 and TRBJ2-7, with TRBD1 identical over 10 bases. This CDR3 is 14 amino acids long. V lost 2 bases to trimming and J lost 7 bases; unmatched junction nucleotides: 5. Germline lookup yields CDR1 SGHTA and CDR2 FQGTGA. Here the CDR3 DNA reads TGTGCCAGCAGCTTAGGACAGGGGGTCTCTGAGCAGTACTTC. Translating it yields CASSLGQGVSEQYF. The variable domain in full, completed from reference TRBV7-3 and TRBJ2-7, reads GAGVSQTPSNKVTEKGKYVELRCDPISGHTALYWYRQSLGQGPEFLIYFQGTGAADDSGLPNDRFFAVRPEGSVSTLKIQRTERGDSAVYLCASSLGQGVSEQYFGPGTRLTVT.

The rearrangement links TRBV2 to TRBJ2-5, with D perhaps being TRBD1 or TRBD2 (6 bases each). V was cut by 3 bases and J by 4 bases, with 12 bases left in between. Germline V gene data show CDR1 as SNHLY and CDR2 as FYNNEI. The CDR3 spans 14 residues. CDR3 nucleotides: TGTGCCAGCAGTGATGGCCGGGGGCCAGAGACCCAGTACTTC. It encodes CASSDGRGPETQYF.

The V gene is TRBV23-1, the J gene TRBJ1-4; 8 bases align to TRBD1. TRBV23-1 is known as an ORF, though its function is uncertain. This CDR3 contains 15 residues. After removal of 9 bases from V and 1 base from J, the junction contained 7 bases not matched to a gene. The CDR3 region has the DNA TGCGCCAGTCCACCCAGGGGGCGAACTAATGAAAAACTGTTTTTT. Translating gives CASPPRGRTNEKLFF.

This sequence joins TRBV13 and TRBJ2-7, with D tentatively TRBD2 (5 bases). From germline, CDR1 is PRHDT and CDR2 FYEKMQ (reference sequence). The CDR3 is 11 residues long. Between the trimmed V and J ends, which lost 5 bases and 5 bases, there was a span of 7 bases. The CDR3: CASSLGDEQYF. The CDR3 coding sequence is TGTGCCAGCAGCCTCGGGGACGAGCAGTACTTC.

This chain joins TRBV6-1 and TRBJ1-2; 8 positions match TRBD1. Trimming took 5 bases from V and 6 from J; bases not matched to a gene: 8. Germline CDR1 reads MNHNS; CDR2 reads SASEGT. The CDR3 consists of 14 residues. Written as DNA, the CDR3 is TGTGCCAGCAGTTCCCGGACAGGGACAAATGGCTACACCTTC. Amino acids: CASSSRTGTNGYTF.

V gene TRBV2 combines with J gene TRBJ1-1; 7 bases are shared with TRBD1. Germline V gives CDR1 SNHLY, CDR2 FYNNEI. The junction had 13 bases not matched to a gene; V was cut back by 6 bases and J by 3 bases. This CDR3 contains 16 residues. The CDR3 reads CASSRDRARVDTEAFF. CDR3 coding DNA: TGTGCCAGCAGCCGCGACAGGGCCCGGGTCGACACTGAAGCTTTCTTT.

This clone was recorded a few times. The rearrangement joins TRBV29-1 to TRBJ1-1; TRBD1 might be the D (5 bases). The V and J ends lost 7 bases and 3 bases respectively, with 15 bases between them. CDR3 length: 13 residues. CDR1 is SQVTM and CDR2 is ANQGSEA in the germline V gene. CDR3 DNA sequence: TGCAGCGCTAGTACTGGAGGGGACACTGAAGCTTTCTTT. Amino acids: CSASTGGDTEAFF.

CDR3 bases: TGTGCCGGGAAGAAGATGGAAGTGAACACTGAAGCTTTCTTT. Its translation: CAGKKMEVNTEAFF. The chain carries TRBV6-1 and TRBJ1-1; D unresolved. The V and J ends lost 11 bases and 0 bases respectively, with 16 bases between them. This CDR3 spans 14 amino acids. CDR1 is MNHNS, CDR2 SASEGT, per germline.

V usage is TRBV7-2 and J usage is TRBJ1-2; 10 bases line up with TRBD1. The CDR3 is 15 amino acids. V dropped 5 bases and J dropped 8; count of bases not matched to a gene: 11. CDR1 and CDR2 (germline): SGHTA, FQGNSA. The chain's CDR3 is CASSAPGQGIWGYTF. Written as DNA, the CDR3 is TGTGCCAGCAGCGCTCCGGGACAGGGGATTTGGGGCTACACCTTC.

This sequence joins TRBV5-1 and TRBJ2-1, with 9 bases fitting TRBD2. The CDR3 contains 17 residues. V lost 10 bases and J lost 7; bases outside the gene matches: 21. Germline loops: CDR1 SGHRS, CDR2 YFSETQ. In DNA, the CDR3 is TGCGCCCGCATCTACCTTTGGCGGGGGGGCGTTGGAAATGAGCAGTTCTTC. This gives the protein CARIYLWRGGVGNEQFF.

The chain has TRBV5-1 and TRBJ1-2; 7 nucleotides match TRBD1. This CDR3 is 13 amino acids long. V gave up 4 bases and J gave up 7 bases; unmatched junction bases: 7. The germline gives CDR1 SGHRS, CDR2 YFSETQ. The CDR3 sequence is CASSPSYRGGYTF. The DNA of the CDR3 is TGCGCCAGCAGCCCAAGCTACAGGGGTGGCTACACCTTC.

CDR3 DNA sequence: TGTGCCAGCAGCTTGCCATTGGGACAGGGAGGGAATGGCTACACCTTC. As protein: CASSLPLGQGGNGYTF. The V call is TRBV5-4, the J call TRBJ1-2, with 9 nucleotides matching TRBD1. CDR3 length: 16 amino acids. Trimming cost V 1 base and J 6 bases; bases outside gene matches: 10. Germline CDR1 is SGHNT and CDR2 is YYREEE (reference sequence).

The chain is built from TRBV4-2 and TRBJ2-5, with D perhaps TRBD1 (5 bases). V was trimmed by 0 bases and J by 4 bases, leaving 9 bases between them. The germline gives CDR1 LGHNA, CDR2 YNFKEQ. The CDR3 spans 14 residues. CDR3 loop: CASSQETERETQYF. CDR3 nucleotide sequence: TGTGCCAGCAGCCAAGAGACAGAGAGAGAGACCCAGTACTTC.

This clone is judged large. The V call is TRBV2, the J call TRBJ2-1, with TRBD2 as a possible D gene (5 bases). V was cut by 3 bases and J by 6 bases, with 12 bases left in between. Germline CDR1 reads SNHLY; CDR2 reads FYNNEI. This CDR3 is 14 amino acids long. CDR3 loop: CASSDEASINEQFF. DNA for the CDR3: TGTGCCAGCAGTGATGAGGCTAGCATCAATGAGCAGTTCTTC.

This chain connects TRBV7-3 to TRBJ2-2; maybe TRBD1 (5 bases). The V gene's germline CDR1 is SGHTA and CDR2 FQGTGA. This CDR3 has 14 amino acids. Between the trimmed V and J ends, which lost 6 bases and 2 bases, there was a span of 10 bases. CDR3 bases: TGTGCCAGCAGGTCCCAGGGCAACACCGGGGAGCTGTTTTTT. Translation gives CASRSQGNTGELFF.

Here the CDR3 DNA reads TGTGCCAGCAGCTTCCGACGGACTAGCGGGGGTAAAGATACGCAGTATTTT. It is translated as CASSFRRTSGGKDTQYF. The chain recombines TRBV9 with TRBJ2-3; 13 bases map to TRBD2. Germline V gives CDR1 SGDLS, CDR2 YYNGEE. With 4 bases clipped from V and 5 bases from J, the junction kept 10 bases outside the gene matches. The CDR3 is 17 residues long. The full variable domain, its missing parts supplied by reference TRBV9 and TRBJ2-3, is DSGVTQTPKHLITATGQRVTLRCSPRSGDLSVYWYQQSLDQGLQFLIQYYNGEERAKGNILERFSAQQFPDLHSELNLSSLELGDSALYFCASSFRRTSGGKDTQYFGPGTRLTVL.

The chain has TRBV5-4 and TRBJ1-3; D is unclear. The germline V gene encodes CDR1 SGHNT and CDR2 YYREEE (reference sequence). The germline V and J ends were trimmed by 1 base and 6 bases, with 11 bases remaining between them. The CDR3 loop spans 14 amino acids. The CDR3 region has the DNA TGTGCCAGCAGCTTGTATAGCGGCGAAAACACCATATATTTT. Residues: CASSLYSGENTIYF.

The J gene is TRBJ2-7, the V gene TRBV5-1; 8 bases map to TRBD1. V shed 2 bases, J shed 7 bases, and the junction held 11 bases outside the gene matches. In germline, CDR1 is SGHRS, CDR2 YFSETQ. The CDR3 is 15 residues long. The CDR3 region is CASSLQGGGMDEQYF. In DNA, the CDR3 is TGCGCCAGCAGCTTACAGGGGGGAGGTATGGATGAGCAGTACTTC.

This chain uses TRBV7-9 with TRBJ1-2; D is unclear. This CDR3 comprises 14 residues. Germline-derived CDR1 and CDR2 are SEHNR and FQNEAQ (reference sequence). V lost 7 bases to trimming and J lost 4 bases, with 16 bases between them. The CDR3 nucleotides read TGTGCCAGCACCCCCAGCGGTTGGCCCTATGGCTACACCTTC. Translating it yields CASTPSGWPYGYTF. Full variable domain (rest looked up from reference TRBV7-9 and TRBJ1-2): DTGVSQNPRHKITKRGQNVTFRCDPISEHNRLYWYRQTLGQGPEFLTYFQNEAQLEKSRLLSDRFSAERPKGSFSTLEIQRTEQGDSAMYLCASTPSGWPYGYTFGSGTRLTVV.

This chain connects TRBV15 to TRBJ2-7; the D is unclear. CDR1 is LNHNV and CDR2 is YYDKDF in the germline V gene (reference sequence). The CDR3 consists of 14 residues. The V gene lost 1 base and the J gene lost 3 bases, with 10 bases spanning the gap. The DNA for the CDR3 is TGTGCCACCAGCAGAGGGAGCCAGGACTACGAGCAGTACTTC. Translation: CATSRGSQDYEQYF.

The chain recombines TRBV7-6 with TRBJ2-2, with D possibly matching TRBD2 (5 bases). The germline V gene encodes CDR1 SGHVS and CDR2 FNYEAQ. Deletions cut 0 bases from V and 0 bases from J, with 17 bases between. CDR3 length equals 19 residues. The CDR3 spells CASSLAHPGLGTNTGELFF. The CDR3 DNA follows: TGTGCCAGCAGCTTAGCGCATCCCGGACTTGGTACGAACACCGGGGAGCTGTTTTTT.

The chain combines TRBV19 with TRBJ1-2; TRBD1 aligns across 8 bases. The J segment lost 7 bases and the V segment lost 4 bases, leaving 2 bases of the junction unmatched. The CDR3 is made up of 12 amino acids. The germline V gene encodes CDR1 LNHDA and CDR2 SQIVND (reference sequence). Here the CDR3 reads CASSNRGGGYTF. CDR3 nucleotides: TGTGCCAGTAGTAACAGGGGGGGTGGCTACACCTTC.